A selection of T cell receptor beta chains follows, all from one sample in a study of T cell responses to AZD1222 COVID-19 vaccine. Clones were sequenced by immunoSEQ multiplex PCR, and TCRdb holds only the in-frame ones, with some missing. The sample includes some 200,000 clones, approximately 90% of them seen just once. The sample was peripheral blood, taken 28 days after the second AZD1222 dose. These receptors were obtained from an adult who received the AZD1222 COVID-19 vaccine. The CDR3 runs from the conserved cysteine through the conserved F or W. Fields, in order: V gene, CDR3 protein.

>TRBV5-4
CASSRYSYNEQFF
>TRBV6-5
CASGVLLPNTEAFF
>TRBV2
CASSVEAFF
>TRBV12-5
CASGWASGRADEQFF
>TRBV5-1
CASNLRPGTGDEKLFF
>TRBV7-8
CASSLASLRGGRNEQFF
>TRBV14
CASSQDRRRGYTF
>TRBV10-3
CAISGLKDRGNHMNTEAFF
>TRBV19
CASDRGTARNEQFF
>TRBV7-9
CASSTGQGALNEQFF
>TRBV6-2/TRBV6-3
CASSYSTPGRSGKLFF
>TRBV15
CATSRDIAGGQNIQYF
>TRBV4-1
CASSFHPREPKETQYF
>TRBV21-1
CASSKGYLGTGSPGYPNSPLHF
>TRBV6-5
CASRRDRGYGYTF
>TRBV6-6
CASSYRGHETQYF
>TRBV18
CASSPPSGGRSYNEQFF
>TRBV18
CASSPFWSGSNTGELFF
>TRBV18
CASSPALGSSETQYF
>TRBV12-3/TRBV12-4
CASRLTVTGELFF
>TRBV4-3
CANSRPGRGTEAFF
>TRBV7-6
CASSLAGTRYNEQFF
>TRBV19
CASSIGATGTPRQPQHF
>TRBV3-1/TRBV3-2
CASSLGDTEAFF
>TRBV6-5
CASSYSRVGNQPQHF
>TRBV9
CASSAREIDPGNKANTEAFF
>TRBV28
CASSLWGRLAEFNEQFF
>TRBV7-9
CASSLLDNSPLHF
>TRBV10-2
CASSGLTSGGPANTGELFF
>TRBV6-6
CASSSPSDSSYEQYF
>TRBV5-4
CASSLDDRGGYGYTF
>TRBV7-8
CASSLRRGANNEQFF
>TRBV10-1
CASRGIGNEKLGQYF
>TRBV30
CAWSLPDRARYNSPLHF
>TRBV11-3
CASSLRPSVAYNEQFF
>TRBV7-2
CASSFRDIYGYTF
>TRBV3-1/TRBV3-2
CASSQRLGTNYGYTF
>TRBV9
CASSSRLAGGKELFF
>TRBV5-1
CASSRRDRGFQNTEAFF
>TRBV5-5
CASSLGLSNQPQHF
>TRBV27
CASSYTIQETQYF
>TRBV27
CASSFGTGNYGYTF
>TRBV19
CATRGRDPDTEAFF
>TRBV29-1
CSAATDRRTGELFF
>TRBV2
CASSGDRGDFYGYTF